The clone carrying this T cell receptor beta chain has just one count. As yet, its antigen is unknown. The sample is drawn from a study of cytomegalovirus exposure and HLA in healthy donors. Overall study: Earlier results showed 120 million or so unique TCR beta sequences derived from about 179 million T cells.

Use of 60 Vbeta and 13 Jbeta primers characterized the PCR. Profiled with immunoSEQ multiplex PCR; TCRdb holds only in-frame clones, not every one. This table has over 130,000 clones, over 65% appearing once. This CDR3 has 14 amino acids. CDR1 and CDR2 from the germline V gene are SGHNT and YYREEE (reference sequence). Trimming took off 1 base at V and 7 bases at J, with 15 bases between the two ends. General study results and limits: More clonal expansion characterized HLA-associated TCR beta chains than equally common others in a later analysis. Reports described diagnosis of cytomegalovirus status by the classifier as highly specific and sensitive.

The sample was PBMCs. The V call is TRBV5-4, the J call TRBJ2-7, with a possible D match to TRBD1 (6 bases). This clonotype was obtained from a woman in her 30s in good health and CMV-seronegative. Here the CDR3 DNA reads TGTGCCAGCAGCTTGAAGCCAGGGGTCGGGGAGCAGTACGTC. Translating gives CASSLKPGVGEQYV.